Presented here are 25 T cell receptor beta chains from one specimen sequenced in a study of tumor-infiltrating lymphocytes in primary liver carcinoma. From approximately 450 ng total RNA, TCR beta cDNA was generated with a primer in the constant region. Amplification in three nested multiplex PCR rounds with slightly modified ARM-PCR gave rise to TCR beta libraries. Two initial PCR rounds of about 9 cycles each paired TRBV1-TRBV30 forward primers with a C-beta reverse primer. A single record per CDR3 protein comes from TCRdb applying MiXCR to the multiplex PCR reads. This table holds a few hundred thousand distinct CDR3 sequences, 58% found once. In addition to blood RNA drawn from unsorted whole blood, germline DNA was extracted. The sample taken for sequencing was peripheral blood. Receptor source: a woman aged 25 to 45 with primary liver carcinoma and hepatitis B virus infection.

This clonotype has ten or more counts. The rearrangement links TRBV29-1 to TRBJ1-4, with 7 bases that match TRBD1. The V gene's germline CDR1 is SQVTM and CDR2 ANQGSEA. This CDR3 has 13 residues. After removal of 6 bases from V and 5 bases from J, the junction contained 6 bases not matched to a gene. CDR3 in amino acids: CSVAGTDNEKLFF. The DNA for the CDR3 is TGCAGCGTGGCCGGGACAGACAATGAAAAACTGTTTTTT.

The chain couples TRBV4-1 to TRBJ2-3; the match to TRBD2 covers 9 bases. Trimming cost V 3 bases and J 0 bases; bases outside gene matches: 4. Per germline, CDR1 MGHRA and CDR2 YSYEKL. The CDR3 covers 16 residues. The CDR3 protein is CASSQESGGSTDTQYF. The CDR3 region has the DNA TGCGCCAGCAGCCAGGAGAGCGGGGGGAGCACAGATACGCAGTATTTT.

As regards this clonotype: This CDR3 fails to terminate in the conserved phenylalanine or tryptophan, so it likely reflects a read error. The gene calls are TRBV6-6 and TRBJ2-2, with 9 bases lining up with TRBD2. Per germline, CDR1 MNHNY and CDR2 SVGAGI (reference sequence). The V segment lost 8 bases and the J segment 4 bases; nucleotides outside the gene matches: 14. This CDR3 comprises 17 residues. In DNA form, the CDR3 reads TGTGCCAGCTTCCCTGTTAGCGGGAGAGGGAGCACCGGGGAGCTGTTTGTT. It yields the protein CASFPVSGRGSTGELFV.

The V gene is TRBV12-3 or TRBV12-4, the J gene TRBJ1-3; no clear D. V lost 8 bases, J lost 4 bases, and 12 bases lay in between. The CDR3 is 13 amino acids. CDR3: CASVGSSGNTIYF. The CDR3 nucleotides are TGTGCCAGCGTGGGGTCATCAGGAAACACCATATATTTT.

This clonotype was counted at least ten times. This chain connects TRBV6-5 to TRBJ2-7; a possible D gene is TRBD2 (6 bases). The CDR3 runs to 13 residues. Per the germline V gene, CDR1 is MNHEY and CDR2 is SVGAGI. V was clipped by 0 bases and J by 6 bases, with 9 bases between them. The CDR3 sequence: CASSYSAGSEQYF. CDR3 in DNA: TGTGCCAGCAGTTACTCGGCGGGGAGCGAGCAGTACTTC.

The CDR3 nucleotides read TGTGCCAGCAGTCGTGTAGGAGTCCTTCAAGAGACCCAGTACTTC. Its translation: CASSRVGVLQETQYF. The chain couples TRBV12-3 or TRBV12-4 to TRBJ2-5; D unclear. CDR3 size: 15 residues. The V and J ends lost 5 bases and 2 bases respectively, with 15 bases between them.

The sample holds a few counts of this clonotype. This chain links TRBV4-1 with TRBJ1-4; D possibly corresponds to TRBD1 (5 bases). This CDR3 is built from 15 residues. Germline lookup yields CDR1 MGHRA and CDR2 YSYEKL. The V end was cut by 4 bases, the J end by 5 bases, with 14 bases between. DNA for the CDR3: TGCGCCAGCAGCCGCGCCGGGACGGGGAATGAAAAACTGTTTTTT. Its translation: CASSRAGTGNEKLFF.

The CDR3 DNA follows: TGTGCCAGCAGACAGGGGGCGGGTCAGCCCCAGCATTTT. It codes for CASRQGAGQPQHF. J is TRBJ1-5 and V is TRBV6-5; TRBD1 matches 9 bases. This CDR3 contains 13 residues. Trimming took 6 bases from V and 6 from J; bases not matched to a gene: 3. Germline V gene data show CDR1 as MNHEY and CDR2 as SVGAGI.

The genes are TRBV6-6 and TRBJ2-6; D uncertain. Germline values: CDR1 MNHNY, CDR2 SVGAGI (reference sequence). This CDR3 spans 20 amino acids. Trimming pared 7 bases from V and 0 bases from J, leaving 25 bases between. The CDR3 region is CASTPNSHPMGISGANVLTF. As DNA, the CDR3 is TGTGCCAGCACCCCAAACAGCCACCCCATGGGAATCTCTGGGGCCAACGTCCTGACTTTC.

A remark on this clonotype: Given a much more abundant clone one base away, this may be a read error. The chain carries TRBV6-1 and TRBJ1-5; D uncertain. The CDR3 covers 13 residues. Germline-derived CDR1 and CDR2 are MNHNS and SASEGT. Here the CDR3 reads CASKGGLNQPQQF. The DNA of the CDR3 is TGTGCCAGCAAGGGAGGGCTCAATCAGCCCCAGCAGTTT.

In its sample, this clonotype was seen a few times. This may be a read error: a much more frequent sequence differs by one nucleotide. The rearrangement links TRBV11-2 to TRBJ2-5; tentatively, D is TRBD1 or TRBD2 (5 bases each). The CDR3 has 11 amino acids. Per the germline V gene, CDR1 is SGHAT and CDR2 is FQNNGV. This chain's CDR3 is CASSGTPTRYF. In DNA form, the CDR3 reads TGTGCCAGCAGCGGGACGCCGACCCGGTACTTC.

As for this clonotype: The missing conserved phenylalanine or tryptophan at the end of this CDR3 makes a read error likely. This rearrangement joins TRBV29-1 to TRBJ2-7; D unclear. There are 14 residues in the CDR3. From germline, CDR1 is SQVTM and CDR2 ANQGSEA. The V end lost 5 bases, the J end lost 7 bases, and 21 bases lay between the germline ends. CDR3: CSVLPSESYGEQYY. The CDR3 DNA follows: TGCAGCGTTCTTCCTTCTGAATCCTACGGAGAGCAGTACTAC.

Many counts were recorded for this clonotype. The chain couples TRBV11-2 to TRBJ2-7, with TRBD1 matching 7 bases. The CDR3 has 13 amino acids. The V gene's germline CDR1 is SGHAT and CDR2 FQNNGV. V lost 5 bases and J lost 4; bases outside the gene matches: 5. This CDR3 reads CASSLGTEYEQYF. The CDR3, as DNA: TGTGCCAGCAGCCTCGGGACAGAATACGAGCAGTACTTC.

This clonotype was counted ten times or more. This chain connects TRBV11-3 to TRBJ2-7, with a weak D call TRBD2 (5 bases). The V end lost 3 bases, the J end lost 0 bases, and 9 bases lay between the germline ends. CDR1 is SGHNT, CDR2 YENEEA, per germline. CDR3 length: 14 amino acids. CDR3 sequence: CASSFISGSYEQYF. The CDR3 DNA is TGTGCCAGCAGCTTTATAAGCGGCTCCTACGAGCAGTACTTC.

V gene TRBV11-3 combines with J gene TRBJ2-5; 7 positions match TRBD1. The CDR3 sequence is 15 residues long. Germline V gene lookup returns CDR1 SGHNT and CDR2 YENEEA. V dropped 5 bases and J dropped 1; count of bases not matched to a gene: 7. The CDR3 here is CASSTRGTVQETQYF. The CDR3 nucleotides read TGTGCCAGCAGCACAAGGGGGACAGTCCAAGAGACCCAGTACTTC.

Notes on this clonotype: Because it lacks the conserved phenylalanine or tryptophan at the end, this CDR3 is likely a read error. The chain employs TRBV30 and TRBJ1-1, with D unclear. There are 11 residues in the CDR3. The V end lost 4 bases, the J end lost 6 bases, and 9 bases lay between the germline ends. From germline, CDR1 is GTSNPN and CDR2 SVGIG (reference sequence). The CDR3 sequence is CAWNRQPEAFL. In nucleotides, the CDR3 is TGTGCCTGGAATAGGCAGCCTGAAGCTTTCTTA.

A note on this clonotype: This may arise from a read error, as a much more abundant clone is one base away. The chain has TRBV29-1 and TRBJ1-2; tentatively, D is TRBD1 (5 bases). The V gene's germline CDR1 is SQVTM and CDR2 ANQGSEA. CDR3 size: 12 residues. The DNA of the CDR3 is TGCACCGTTGATTCGCGGGGCCTTGGCTACACCTTC. The encoded protein is CTVDSRGLGYTF.

This clonotype was picked up a small number of times. Compared with germline, one end of the junction differs, possibly owing to a read error. The V and J genes are TRBV11-2 and TRBJ2-1; D ambiguous. In germline, CDR1 is SGHAT, CDR2 FQNNGV. This CDR3 is 12 amino acids long. CDR3 coding DNA: TGTGTCAGCAGCTTAATGAGGAGTGAGCAGTTCTTC. Its protein product is CVSSLMRSEQFF.

V is TRBV28 and J is TRBJ2-7; possible D gene TRBD2, 6 bases. V was pared by 5 bases and J by 6 bases, with 20 bases between. The CDR3 covers 15 residues. Germline assignment: CDR1 MDHEN and CDR2 SYDVKM. The CDR3 DNA sequence: TGTGCCAGCAGTCCTCCGGGACTTCCACTTAGCGAGCAGTACTTC. The encoded protein is CASSPPGLPLSEQYF.

A single count supports this clonotype. Given a much more abundant clone one base away, this may be a read error. The genes are TRBV10-3 and TRBJ2-4, with D maybe TRBD2 (5 bases). The CDR3 is made up of 13 amino acids. Looked up from germline, CDR1 is ENHRY and CDR2 is SYGVKD. In nucleotides, the CDR3 is TGTGCCATCACTGAGTCCGGGAAGGACATTCAGTACTTC. It codes for CAITESGKDIQYF.

The chain couples TRBV7-8 to TRBJ2-5; 8 bases are shared with TRBD2. In germline, CDR1 is SGHVS, CDR2 FQNEAQ. The CDR3 covers 20 residues. The V segment lost 1 base and the J segment 5 bases; nucleotides outside the gene matches: 21. CDR3 sequence (DNA): TGTGCCAGCAGCTTAGGGGCGCTGTCTATCGGGAGGGCTACACGGGAGACCCAGTACTTC. Translation gives CASSLGALSIGRATRETQYF.

Of note for this clonotype: Here the CDR3 omits its conserved ending phenylalanine or tryptophan, so a read error is the likely source. V is TRBV10-3 and J is TRBJ2-5; possibly TRBD1 or TRBD2 for D (6 bases each). Germline CDR1 is ENHRY and CDR2 is SYGVKD. This CDR3 comprises 14 residues. Trimming removed 8 bases from V and 5 bases from J, with 18 bases in between. CDR3 in amino acids: CAIGTGLRGETQYV. The CDR3 DNA sequence: TGTGCCATCGGGACTGGCCTTAGGGGGGAGACCCAGTACGTC.

CDR3 DNA: TGTGCCACCAGTGATTTCCCCCTCACAGATACGCAGTATTTT. It is translated as CATSDFPLTDTQYF. V usage is TRBV24-1 and J usage is TRBJ2-3; the D is unclear. Germline V gene data show CDR1 as KGHDR and CDR2 as SFDVKD. With 1 base removed from V and 2 bases from J, the gap between germline ends came to 6 bases. The CDR3 contains 14 residues.

As to this clonotype: A much larger clone differs from this one at a single base, so this may be a read error. V gene TRBV11-1 combines with J gene TRBJ2-7; 14 bases agree with TRBD2. Germline V lookup: CDR1 SGHAT, CDR2 FQDESV (reference sequence). The CDR3 extends over 15 amino acids. The CDR3 DNA sequence: TGTGCCAACAGCCCCGGACTAGCGGGAGGAGGCGAGCAGTACTTC. Translated, it gives CANSPGLAGGGEQYF. The complete variable domain, with remaining parts taken from reference TRBV11-1 and TRBJ2-7, reads EAEVAQSPRYKITEKSQAVAFWCDPISGHATLYWYRQILGQGPELLVQFQDESVVDDSQLPKDRFSAERLKGVDSTLKIQPAELGDSAMYLCANSPGLAGGGEQYFGPGTRLTVT.

Turning to this clonotype: It is unclear where the CDR3 begins or ends on the DNA, so no DNA is shown, and the CDR3 is as TCRdb lists it. The chain is built from TRBV30 and TRBJ2-1; whether TRBD1, the table's D call, matches the DNA was not checked. The CDR3 contains 13 residues when both ends are counted. CDR1 is GTSNPN, CDR2 SVGIG, per germline (reference sequence). Here the CDR3 reads CAWSVLRAREQFF.